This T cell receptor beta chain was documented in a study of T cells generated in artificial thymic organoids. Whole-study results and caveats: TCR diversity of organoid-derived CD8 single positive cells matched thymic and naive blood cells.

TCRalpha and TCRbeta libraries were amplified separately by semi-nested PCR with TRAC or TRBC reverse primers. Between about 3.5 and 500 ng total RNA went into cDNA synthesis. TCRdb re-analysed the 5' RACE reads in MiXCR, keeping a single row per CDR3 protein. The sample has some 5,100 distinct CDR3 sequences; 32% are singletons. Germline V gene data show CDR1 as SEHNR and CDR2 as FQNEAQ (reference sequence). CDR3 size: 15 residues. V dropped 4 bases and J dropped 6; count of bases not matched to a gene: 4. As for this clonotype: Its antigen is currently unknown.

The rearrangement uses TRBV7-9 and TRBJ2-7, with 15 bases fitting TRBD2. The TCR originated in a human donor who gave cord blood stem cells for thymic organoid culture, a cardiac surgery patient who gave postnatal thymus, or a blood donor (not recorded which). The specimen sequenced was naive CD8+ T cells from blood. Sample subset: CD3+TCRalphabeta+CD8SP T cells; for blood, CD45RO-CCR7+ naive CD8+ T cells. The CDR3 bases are TGTGCCAGCAGCTCGGGACTAGCGGGAGGAGGCGAGCAGTACTTC. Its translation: CASSSGLAGGGEQYF. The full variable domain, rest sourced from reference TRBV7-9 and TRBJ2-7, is DTGVSQNPRHKITKRGQNVTFRCDPISEHNRLYWYRQTLGQGPEFLTYFQNEAQLEKSRLLSDRFSAERPKGSFSTLEIQRTEQGDSAMYLCASSSGLAGGGEQYFGPGTRLTVT.